This is a list of T cell receptor beta chains from one sample in a study of tumor and adjacent non-tumor tissue in lung cancer. MiXCR, run by TCRdb on the multiplex PCR reads, gives a single entry per CDR3 protein. The sample has tens of thousands of distinct CDR3 sequences; around 80% are singletons. Sequences were obtained from distant non-tumor lung tissue. Every receptor here comes from a man between 65 and 79 years old with non-small cell lung cancer. Each CDR3 is given with its conserved first and last residue.

>TRBJ1-4|TRBV7-8
CASSLAWRTATNEKLFF
>TRBJ2-7|TRBV11-2
CVSSLTKGPPYEQYF
>TRBJ2-7|TRBV4-1
CVSSRTLTGQGDEQYF
>TRBJ2-7|TRBV20-1
CSATRELYEQYF
>TRBJ1-1|TRBV11-2
CASAQGGQVAFF
>TRBJ2-2|TRBV12-3/TRBV12-4
CASNPQHRNAGELFF
>TRBJ2-1|TRBV12-3/TRBV12-4
CASTESESYNEQFF
>TRBJ2-7|TRBV6-2/TRBV6-3
CVINTKTGGSYEQYF
>TRBJ1-2|TRBV20-1
CSAFTDRAWQGYTF
>TRBJ2-3|TRBV29-1
CSVVPYLAGGVADTQYF
>TRBJ1-1|TRBV29-1
CSVTGTEGAGGTEAFF
>TRBJ2-1|TRBV11-3
CASSLDPTGGRGEKIF
>TRBJ1-5|TRBV6-1
CASRETGDNNQPQHF
>TRBJ2-3|TRBV4-3
CANSQEPGMAEYF
>TRBJ2-7|TRBV28
CASNSQRAGGYKQYF
>TRBJ2-7|TRBV20-1
CSARDLAGTFYEQYF
>TRBJ2-2|TRBV5-6
CDSSFGTGNSSGELFF
>TRBJ2-7|TRBV6-1
CASVGGGMNEQYF
>TRBJ2-5|TRBV29-1
CSTKPYLQKGQETQYF
>TRBJ2-7|TRBV11-3
CASRIAGVDKQYF
>TRBJ1-1|TRBV5-1
CASSQGTGGTEAFF
>TRBJ2-1|TRBV5-1
CASSLLGLENYNEQFF
>TRBJ2-2|TRBV29-1
CSVGGQGVGGELFF
>TRBJ2-7|TRBV5-6
CARSSVVRGRIYEQYF
>TRBJ1-2|TRBV11-2
CASSQGLYSYTF
>TRBJ2-1|TRBV11-2
CASSSVGTGDINEQFF
>TRBJ2-1|TRBV10-3
CAISQKGSSYNGQFF
>TRBJ2-3|TRBV11-2
CAASSQGFSDTQYF
>TRBJ2-1|TRBV12-3/TRBV12-4
CASSPAGGGRGNGRFF
>TRBJ2-7|TRBV4-2
CANNQGQGLYEQYF
>TRBJ1-2|TRBV6-4
CTSSGGDSSYGYTF
>TRBJ2-7|TRBV5-1
CANSCSTGPYEQYF
>TRBJ1-2|TRBV5-4
CASSGENRAKGYRF
>TRBJ2-5|TRBV5-5
CASSQRILRETHYF
>TRBJ2-7|TRBV11-3
CANSLTRAYVQYF
>TRBJ2-5|TRBV4-1
CAGSQQRGQETQYF
>TRBJ1-2|TRBV11-3
CASSLERGRTYDYTF
>TRBJ2-7|TRBV29-1
CNATGNRSYEQYF
>TRBJ1-4|TRBV4-2
CASNQVPLGLANEKMFF
>TRBJ2-7|TRBV19
CASGRGSYEQYF